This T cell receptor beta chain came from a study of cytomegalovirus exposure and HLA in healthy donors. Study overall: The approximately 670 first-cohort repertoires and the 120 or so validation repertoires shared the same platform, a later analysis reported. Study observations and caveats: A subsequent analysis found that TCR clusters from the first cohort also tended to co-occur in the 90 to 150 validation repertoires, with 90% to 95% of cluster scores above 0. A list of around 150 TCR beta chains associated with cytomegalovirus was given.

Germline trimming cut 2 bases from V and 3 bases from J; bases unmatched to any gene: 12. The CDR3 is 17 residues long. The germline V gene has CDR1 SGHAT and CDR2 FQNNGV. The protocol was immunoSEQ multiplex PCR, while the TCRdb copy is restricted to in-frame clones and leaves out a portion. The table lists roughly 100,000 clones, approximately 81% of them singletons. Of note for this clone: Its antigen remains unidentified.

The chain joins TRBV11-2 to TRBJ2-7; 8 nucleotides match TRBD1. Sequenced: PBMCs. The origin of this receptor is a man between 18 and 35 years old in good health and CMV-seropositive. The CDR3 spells CASSLRDRRTNYYEQYV. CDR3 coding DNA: TGTGCCAGCAGCTTACGGGACAGGAGGACCAACTACTACGAGCAGTACGTC.